One sample yielded the 9 T cell receptor beta chains listed below, sequenced in a study of CD8 T cells in Susac syndrome. Random hexamers primed reverse transcription of 0.5 to 1 ug RNA. TCRdb reprocessed the immunoSEQ multiplex PCR reads with MiXCR, giving one entry per CDR3 protein. The table records 110,000 or so distinct CDR3 sequences, about 96% of them present only once. What was sequenced was CD4+ T cells from PBMCs. These receptors came from a human donor in good health.

This chain joins TRBV7-3 and TRBJ2-2; D gene uncertain. Germline CDR1 reads SGHTA; CDR2 reads FQGTGA. The CDR3 spans 14 residues. The V end lost 4 bases, the J end lost 3 bases, and 9 bases lay between the germline ends. The CDR3 coding sequence is TGTGCCAGCAGCTCTTATCGGGACACCGGGGAGCTGTTTTTT. Its protein is CASSSYRDTGELFF.

CDR3 coding DNA: TGTGCCAGCAGCTTAATAGGGAGGCAGCCCCAGCATTTT. Its protein product is CASSLIGRQPQHF. The chain couples TRBV7-9 to TRBJ1-5; D remains unclear. V was cut by 2 bases and J by 7 bases, with 9 bases left in between. The CDR3 has 13 amino acids. The germline V gene encodes CDR1 SEHNR and CDR2 FQNEAQ (reference sequence). The variable domain in full, with the rest retrieved from reference TRBV7-9 and TRBJ1-5, is DTGVSQNPRHKITKRGQNVTFRCDPISEHNRLYWYRQTLGQGPEFLTYFQNEAQLEKSRLLSDRFSAERPKGSFSTLEIQRTEQGDSAMYLCASSLIGRQPQHFGDGTRLSIL.

DNA of the CDR3: TGCAGCGTTTTGTTCGGATCGAACACTGAAGCTTTCTTT. Encoded protein: CSVLFGSNTEAFF. V gene TRBV29-1 combines with J gene TRBJ1-1; unclear D gene. V lost 5 bases, J lost 1 base, and 11 bases lay in between. Germline V gene sequence: CDR1 SQVTM, CDR2 ANQGSEA. This CDR3 comprises 13 residues. The whole variable domain, remainder taken from reference TRBV29-1 and TRBJ1-1, is SAVISQKPSRDICQRGTSLTIQCQVDSQVTMMFWYRQQPGQSLTLIATANQGSEATYESGFVIDKFPISRPNLTFSTLTVSNMSPEDSSIYLCSVLFGSNTEAFFGQGTRLTVV.

This chain links TRBV28 with TRBJ2-5, with 11 positions matching TRBD2. CDR1 and CDR2 from the germline V gene are MDHEN and SYDVKM. This CDR3 has 15 amino acids. With 5 bases clipped from V and 3 bases from J, the junction kept 5 bases outside the gene matches. In nucleotides, the CDR3 is TGTGCCAGCAGTCCTAGCGGGAGGATTGAAGAGACCCAGTACTTC. Its protein is CASSPSGRIEETQYF.

The V and J genes are TRBV2 and TRBJ2-1; 11 bases are a match to TRBD2. With 6 bases clipped from V and 6 bases from J, the junction kept 7 bases outside the gene matches. The CDR3 totals 15 residues. CDR1 and CDR2 (germline): SNHLY, FYNNEI. CDR3 protein: CASRGASGRSNEQFF. CDR3 in DNA: TGTGCCAGCAGAGGCGCTAGCGGGAGGTCCAATGAGCAGTTCTTC.

This clonotype has just one count. The chain combines TRBV12-5 with TRBJ2-6; no definite D call. This CDR3 has 12 amino acids. Germline V lookup: CDR1 LGHNT, CDR2 FRNRAP. Deletions cut 1 base from V and 12 bases from J, with 7 bases between. For the CDR3, the DNA is TGTGCTAGTGGTTTGGACACGCGCGTCCTGACTTTC. It yields the protein CASGLDTRVLTF.

The V call is TRBV5-4, the J call TRBJ2-4; D remains ambiguous. Germline loops: CDR1 SGHNT, CDR2 YYREEE (reference sequence). The CDR3 is made up of 12 amino acids. Trimming removed 4 bases at V and 7 bases at J, with 9 bases between. Here the CDR3 reads CASSLDTNIQYF. The CDR3 DNA reads as TGTGCCAGCAGCCTTGACACCAACATTCAGTACTTC.

The V call is TRBV14, the J call TRBJ2-1; the match to TRBD2 covers 14 bases. Looked up from germline, CDR1 is SGHDN and CDR2 is FVKESK. CDR3 length equals 18 residues. V shed 1 base and J 4 bases; nucleotides not matched to a gene: 6. This CDR3 is CASSQGLAGGPSYNEQFF. The DNA of the CDR3 is TGTGCCAGCAGCCAAGGACTAGCGGGGGGGCCTAGTTACAATGAGCAGTTCTTC.

The chain employs TRBV7-3 and TRBJ1-2; D remains unclear. CDR3 length: 13 amino acids. Germline V gene lookup returns CDR1 SGHTA and CDR2 FQGTGA. V lost 0 bases, J lost 6 bases, and 8 bases lay in between. The CDR3 DNA reads TGTGCCAGCAGCTTAACGGGCGGCAATGGCTACACCTTC. Its translation is CASSLTGGNGYTF.